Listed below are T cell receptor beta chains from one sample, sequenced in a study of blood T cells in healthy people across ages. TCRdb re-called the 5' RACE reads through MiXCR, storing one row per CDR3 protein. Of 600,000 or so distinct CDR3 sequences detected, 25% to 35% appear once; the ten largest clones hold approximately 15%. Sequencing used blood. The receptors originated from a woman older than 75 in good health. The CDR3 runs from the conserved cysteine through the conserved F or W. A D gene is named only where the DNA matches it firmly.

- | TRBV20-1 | CSAGPLADSYNEQFF
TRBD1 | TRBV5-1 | CASSSGSDRALLQTQYF
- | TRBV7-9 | CASRATRDYNEQFF
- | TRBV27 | CASGSWVGLMNTEAFF
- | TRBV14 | CASSPAGKSYNEQFF
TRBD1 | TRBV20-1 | CSASTTGVHEQYF
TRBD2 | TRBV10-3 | CAISDRTSGTHQDEQFF
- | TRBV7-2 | CASSLVRRDEQYF
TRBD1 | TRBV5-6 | CASSITFLQGARETQYF
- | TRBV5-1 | CATSADGANVLTF
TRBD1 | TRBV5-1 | CASSNRDRVDWTDAFF
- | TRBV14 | CASSPLVGAGLDWRTQYF
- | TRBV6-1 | CASRTGVVSTDTQYF
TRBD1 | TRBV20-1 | CSASDRGGSPLHF
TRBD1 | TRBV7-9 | CASSLAGTGKPLHF
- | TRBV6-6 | CASSYGINNSPLHF
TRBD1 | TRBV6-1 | CASSDRGQTNTEAFF
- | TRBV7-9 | CASNGGALMNTEAFF
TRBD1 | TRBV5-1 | CASSSKGQGGSPLHF
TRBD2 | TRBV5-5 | CASSPGTSGRGLDEQFF
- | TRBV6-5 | CASSYSRVSGANVLTF
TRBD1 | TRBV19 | CASRRGQFSTEAFF
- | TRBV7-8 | CASSFSRDGNQPQHF
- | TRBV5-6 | CASSLETGGGVSQPQHF
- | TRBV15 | CATSGTINSGNTIYF
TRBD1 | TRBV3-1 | CASSPQGGDREKLFF
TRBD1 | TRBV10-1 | CASGTGTNTEAFF
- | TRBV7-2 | CASSLAGQVYGYTF
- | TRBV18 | CASSPKGGVDSPLHF
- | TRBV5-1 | CASSLDQGNGYTF
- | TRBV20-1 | CSATSGVSYEQYF
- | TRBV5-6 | CASSWGATEAFF
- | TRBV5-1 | CASSLGALADTQYF
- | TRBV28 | CASSLDVFNQPQHF
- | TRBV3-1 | CASSQGSNTDTQYF
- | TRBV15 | CAASRTGITTPDEQFF
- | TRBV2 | CASSPLGANVLTF
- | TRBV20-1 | CSARVYNEQFF
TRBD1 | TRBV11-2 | CASSPGTGKSTDTQYF
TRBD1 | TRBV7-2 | CASSRSRDRIDTIYF
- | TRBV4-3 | CASSQERGAPNYGYTF
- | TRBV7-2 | CASSLGLAYNEQFF
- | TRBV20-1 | CSVPLSFNTDTQYF
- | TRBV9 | CASSEPHGGGDIQYF
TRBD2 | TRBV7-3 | CASRAPGGDTQYF
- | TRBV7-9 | CASSQKETQYF